The sequence of this T cell receptor beta chain was determined in a study of blood T cell repertoires in COVID-19. Study summary: The analysed material was cDNA or gDNA that came from T cells, B-cell-depleted T cells, or PBMCs.

Generated by immunoSEQ multiplex PCR, the TCRdb table keeps only in-frame clones and is missing some. The sample carries 110,000 to 150,000 clones, around 89% recorded once. V lost 7 bases, J lost 5 bases, and 12 bases stayed unmatched. The CDR3 runs 15 residues. Germline CDR1 MDHEN, CDR2 SYDVKM. Material for sequencing was peripheral blood. V usage is TRBV28 and J usage is TRBJ2-7, with 9 bases aligning to TRBD2. The origin of this receptor is a man aged 60-69 years with active or convalescent COVID-19. CDR3 region: CASKLGAGGRHEQYF. Written as DNA, the CDR3 is TGTGCCAGCAAACTGGGGGCGGGAGGGCGGCACGAGCAGTACTTC.